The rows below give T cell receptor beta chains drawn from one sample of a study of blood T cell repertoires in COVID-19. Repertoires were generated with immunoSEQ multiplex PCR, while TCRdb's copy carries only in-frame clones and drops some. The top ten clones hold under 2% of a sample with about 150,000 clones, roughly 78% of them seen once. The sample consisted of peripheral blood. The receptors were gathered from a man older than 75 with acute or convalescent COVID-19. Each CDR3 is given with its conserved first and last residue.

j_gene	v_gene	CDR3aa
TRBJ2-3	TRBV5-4	CASSLVEGLAQESAQYF
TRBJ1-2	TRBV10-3	CAIGGQGAGEGYTF
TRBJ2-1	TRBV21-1	CASSYRDRGGNEQFF
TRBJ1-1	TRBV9	CASSAIPPAGGTEAFF
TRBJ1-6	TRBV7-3	CASSSTGSRGSPLHF
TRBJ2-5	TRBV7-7	CASSSGQGGYQETQYF
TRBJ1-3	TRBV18	CASSPERGGNTIYF
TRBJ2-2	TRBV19	CASSLPLGGVPGELFF
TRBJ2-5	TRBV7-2	CASSTRAGGGETQYF
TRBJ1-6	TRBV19	CASSDNSPLHF
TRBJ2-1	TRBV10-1	CASSDPTSGGHNEQFF
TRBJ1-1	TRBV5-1	CASSSQATNTEAFF
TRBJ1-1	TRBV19	CASTRMNTEAFF
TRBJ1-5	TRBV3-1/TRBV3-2	CASSQGSGTGGQPQHF
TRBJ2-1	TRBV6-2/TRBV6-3	CASSASGGGHEQFF
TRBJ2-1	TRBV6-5	CASRLKRINEQFF